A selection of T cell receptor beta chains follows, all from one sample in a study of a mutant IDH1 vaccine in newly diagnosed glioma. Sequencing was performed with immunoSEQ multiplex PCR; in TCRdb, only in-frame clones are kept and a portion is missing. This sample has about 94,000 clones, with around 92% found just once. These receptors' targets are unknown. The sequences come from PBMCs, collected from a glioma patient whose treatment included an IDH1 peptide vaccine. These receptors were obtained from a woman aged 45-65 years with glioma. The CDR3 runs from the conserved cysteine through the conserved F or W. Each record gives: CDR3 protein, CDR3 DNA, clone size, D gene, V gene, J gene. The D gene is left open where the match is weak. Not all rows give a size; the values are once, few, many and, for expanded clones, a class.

CDR3 protein: CATTGALRRGYTF; CDR3 DNA: TGTGCCACGACAGGGGCCCTAAGGAGGGGCTACACCTTC; clone size: .; D gene: TRBD1; V gene: TRBV6-1; J gene: TRBJ1-2
CDR3 protein: CASSPKDGLFSYNEQFF; CDR3 DNA: TGTGCCAGCTCACCCAAGGACGGATTATTCTCCTACAATGAGCAGTTCTTC; clone size: .; D gene: .; V gene: TRBV18; J gene: TRBJ2-1
CDR3 protein: CASSSGLAGGPQYF; CDR3 DNA: TGTGCCAGCAGCTCCGGACTAGCGGGAGGGCCCCAGTACTTC; clone size: .; D gene: TRBD2; V gene: TRBV11-2; J gene: TRBJ2-7
CDR3 protein: CASSGQGGDGYTF; CDR3 DNA: TGTGCCAGCAGTGGACAGGGTGGTGATGGCTACACCTTC; clone size: .; D gene: TRBD1; V gene: TRBV9; J gene: TRBJ1-2
CDR3 protein: CASSWQSSYGYTF; CDR3 DNA: TGTGCCAGTAGTTGGCAGTCTTCGTATGGCTACACCTTC; clone size: .; D gene: .; V gene: TRBV19; J gene: TRBJ1-2
CDR3 protein: CASSSMSGSYNEQFF; CDR3 DNA: TGTGCCAGCAGTTCCATGTCGGGCTCCTACAATGAGCAGTTCTTC; clone size: .; D gene: .; V gene: TRBV27; J gene: TRBJ2-1
CDR3 protein: CASSEAGTGEETQYF; CDR3 DNA: TGTGCCAGCAGTGAAGCAGGGACAGGGGAAGAGACCCAGTACTTC; clone size: .; D gene: TRBD1; V gene: TRBV6-1; J gene: TRBJ2-5
CDR3 protein: CASSLAGWTEAFF; CDR3 DNA: TGTGCCAGCAGTTTAGCAGGGTGGACTGAAGCTTTCTTT; clone size: once; D gene: .; V gene: TRBV27; J gene: TRBJ1-1
CDR3 protein: CATGILAGAFEQFF; CDR3 DNA: TGTGCCACCGGGATACTAGCGGGAGCATTTGAGCAGTTCTTC; clone size: .; D gene: TRBD2; V gene: TRBV15; J gene: TRBJ2-1
CDR3 protein: CASSSASARRETQYF; CDR3 DNA: TGTGCCAGCAGCTCCGCTAGCGCCCGAAGGGAGACCCAGTACTTC; clone size: .; D gene: .; V gene: TRBV7-9; J gene: TRBJ2-5
CDR3 protein: CASSPSLKSGGYEQYF; CDR3 DNA: TGTGCCAGCAGCCCCTCGCTCAAATCGGGAGGCTACGAGCAGTACTTC; clone size: .; D gene: TRBD2; V gene: TRBV7-9; J gene: TRBJ2-7
CDR3 protein: CASSSLGLAGGVDTQYF; CDR3 DNA: TGTGCCAGCAGTTCCCTGGGACTAGCGGGAGGGGTAGATACGCAGTATTTT; clone size: .; D gene: TRBD2; V gene: TRBV28; J gene: TRBJ2-3
CDR3 protein: CASSLSRTDTQYF; CDR3 DNA: TGTGCCAGCAGTTTATCGAGGACAGATACGCAGTATTTT; clone size: .; D gene: .; V gene: TRBV27; J gene: TRBJ2-3
CDR3 protein: CSVAGIGETQYF; CDR3 DNA: TGCAGCGTTGCAGGGATTGGGGAGACCCAGTACTTC; clone size: .; D gene: .; V gene: TRBV29-1; J gene: TRBJ2-5
CDR3 protein: CASSFQVTGELFF; CDR3 DNA: TGTGCCAGCAGCTTTCAGGTTACCGGGGAGCTGTTTTTT; clone size: .; D gene: .; V gene: TRBV7-9; J gene: TRBJ2-2
CDR3 protein: CASSQPLGGYIRGYTF; CDR3 DNA: TGTGCCAGCAGCCAACCATTGGGAGGGTACATCAGGGGCTACACCTTC; clone size: .; D gene: .; V gene: TRBV14; J gene: TRBJ1-2
CDR3 protein: CASSLGAGTSPLEQYF; CDR3 DNA: TGTGCCAGCAGCTTAGGGGCGGGGACTTCGCCTCTCGAGCAGTACTTC; clone size: .; D gene: .; V gene: TRBV7-9; J gene: TRBJ2-7
CDR3 protein: CASRHRGLEYNEQFF; CDR3 DNA: TGTGCCAGCCGCCACCGGGGCCTCGAATACAATGAGCAGTTCTTC; clone size: .; D gene: .; V gene: TRBV27; J gene: TRBJ2-1
CDR3 protein: CASSLMQGLNYNEQFF; CDR3 DNA: TGTGCCAGCAGCCTCATGCAGGGATTGAACTACAATGAGCAGTTCTTC; clone size: .; D gene: .; V gene: TRBV2; J gene: TRBJ2-1
CDR3 protein: CASSLSALNTEAFF; CDR3 DNA: TGTGCCAGCAGTCTCTCAGCTTTGAACACTGAAGCTTTCTTT; clone size: .; D gene: .; V gene: TRBV2; J gene: TRBJ1-1
CDR3 protein: CASSIDSRTRIELFF; CDR3 DNA: TGTGCCAGTAGTATAGATTCTAGGACCAGAATAGAGCTGTTTTTT; clone size: .; D gene: .; V gene: TRBV19; J gene: TRBJ2-2
CDR3 protein: CASSVGDSLLYEQYF; CDR3 DNA: TGTGCCAGCAGCGTAGGGGACAGCCTCCTTTACGAGCAGTACTTC; clone size: .; D gene: TRBD1; V gene: TRBV9; J gene: TRBJ2-7
CDR3 protein: CASSLGVGGRTEAFF; CDR3 DNA: TGTGCCAGCAGCTTAGGGGTGGGGGGTAGGACTGAAGCTTTCTTT; clone size: .; D gene: .; V gene: TRBV7-2; J gene: TRBJ1-1
CDR3 protein: CASPPGQEPRFSGNTIYF; CDR3 DNA: TGTGCCAGCCCACCGGGACAGGAGCCTAGGTTCTCTGGAAACACCATATATTTT; clone size: .; D gene: TRBD1; V gene: TRBV7-9; J gene: TRBJ1-3
CDR3 protein: CSVVQQAAANYGYTF; CDR3 DNA: TGCAGCGTCGTCCAACAGGCGGCAGCTAACTATGGCTACACCTTC; clone size: .; D gene: .; V gene: TRBV29-1; J gene: TRBJ1-2
CDR3 protein: CASSWTGGAGELFF; CDR3 DNA: TGTGCCAGCAGCTGGACAGGGGGCGCCGGGGAGCTGTTTTTT; clone size: .; D gene: TRBD1; V gene: TRBV7-3; J gene: TRBJ2-2
CDR3 protein: CASSLRTSGIHSYEQYF; CDR3 DNA: TGTGCCAGCAGCTTACGGACTAGCGGGATCCACTCCTACGAGCAGTACTTC; clone size: .; D gene: TRBD2; V gene: TRBV5-6; J gene: TRBJ2-7
CDR3 protein: CASSPGTENEKLFF; CDR3 DNA: TGTGCCAGCAGCCCCGGGACAGAAAATGAAAAACTGTTTTTT; clone size: .; D gene: TRBD1; V gene: TRBV7-6; J gene: TRBJ1-4
CDR3 protein: CASSQDSRTSYNEQFF; CDR3 DNA: TGCGCCAGCAGCCAAGATAGTAGGACCTCCTACAATGAGCAGTTCTTC; clone size: .; D gene: .; V gene: TRBV4-1; J gene: TRBJ2-1